The 20 T cell receptor beta chains below all came from one sample that was sequenced in a study of human thymus T cells. Libraries were prepared by immunoSEQ multiplex PCR; TCRdb keeps only in-frame clonotypes and omits some of them. Of about 46,000 clones in the sample, around 93% were seen once. Source material: blood. The receptor set was obtained from a girl less than two years old with a congenital heart defect but otherwise immunologically healthy.

This rearrangement joins TRBV29-1 to TRBJ2-7, with D tentatively TRBD1 (5 bases). Germline lookup yields CDR1 SQVTM and CDR2 ANQGSEA. The germline V and J ends were trimmed by 5 bases and 0 bases, with 11 bases remaining between them. The length of the CDR3 is 13 residues. The CDR3 nucleotides read TGCAGCGTTTGGCAGGGTAGCTCCTACGAGCAGTACTTC. As protein: CSVWQGSSYEQYF.

In its sample, this clone was seen once. The chain joins TRBV6-5 to TRBJ2-3; D is uncertain. CDR3 length: 10 amino acids. The V gene's germline CDR1 is MNHEY and CDR2 SVGAGI. V lost 7 bases and J lost 7, with 6 bases in between. Written as DNA, the CDR3 is TGTGCCAGCATCCGGAATACGCAGTATTTT. Its translation: CASIRNTQYF.

The V and J genes are TRBV5-1 and TRBJ1-4; D is unclear. The germline V and J ends were trimmed by 5 bases and 4 bases, with 12 bases remaining between them. Looked up from germline, CDR1 is SGHRS and CDR2 is YFSETQ. The CDR3 extends over 14 amino acids. CDR3 sequence reads: CASRKDGRNEKLFF. In DNA, the CDR3 is TGCGCCAGCAGGAAGGACGGCCGTAATGAAAAACTGTTTTTT.

This clone was seen a few times. This CDR3 reads CASSLTGRTEAFF. The DNA for the CDR3 is TGTGCCAGCAGCCTGACAGGGAGAACTGAAGCTTTCTTT. V is TRBV6-5 and J is TRBJ1-1, with 7 bases matching TRBD1. In germline, CDR1 is MNHEY, CDR2 SVGAGI. V was clipped by 6 bases and J by 5 bases; unmatched bases: 6. There are 13 residues in the CDR3.

The chain carries TRBV27 and TRBJ2-3; D not resolved. The V gene's germline CDR1 is MNHEY and CDR2 SMNVEV (reference sequence). CDR3 length equals 15 residues. Trimming took off 2 bases at V and 2 bases at J, with 11 bases between the two ends. The CDR3 DNA is TGTGCCAGCAGTTTAGGCAATAGGCACACAGATACGCAGTATTTT. Translating gives CASSLGNRHTDTQYF.

The chain employs TRBV11-3 and TRBJ2-7, with D perhaps given as TRBD1 or TRBD2 (5 bases each). The CDR3 is made up of 14 amino acids. Germline V lookup: CDR1 SGHNT, CDR2 YENEEA. The V end lost 1 base, the J end lost 1 base, and 8 bases lay between the germline ends. CDR3 sequence (DNA): TGTGCCAGCAGCTTAGGGGGCGGGTCCTACGAGCAGTACTTC. It translates to CASSLGGGSYEQYF.

This clone was detected only once. The chain combines TRBV19 with TRBJ2-3; D is ambiguous. The CDR3 has 13 residues. Per germline, CDR1 LNHDA and CDR2 SQIVND (reference sequence). V shed 5 bases and J shed 6 bases, with 12 bases lying between them. Here the CDR3 DNA reads TGTGCCAGTAGTTCCGGTGCCCCGGATACGCAGTATTTT. Its translation is CASSSGAPDTQYF. The whole variable domain, filled in from reference TRBV19 and TRBJ2-3, reads DGGITQSPKYLFRKEGQNVTLSCEQNLNHDAMYWYRQDPGQGLRLIYYSQIVNDFQKGDIAEGYSVSREKKESFPLTVTSAQKNPTAFYLCASSSGAPDTQYFGPGTRLTVL.

The rearrangement uses TRBV30 and TRBJ2-7; 7 bases agree with TRBD1. This CDR3 has 15 amino acids. The germline V gene encodes CDR1 GTSNPN and CDR2 SVGIG (reference sequence). V lost 1 base, J lost 4 bases, and 10 bases stayed unmatched. CDR3 in DNA: TGTGCCTGGAGTGGGCGAGGGGGCAAGGGGTACGAGCAGTACTTC. It specifies CAWSGRGGKGYEQYF.

This chain uses TRBV6-6 with TRBJ2-1; 14 nucleotides match TRBD2. V gave up 2 bases and J gave up 7 bases; unmatched junction bases: 4. Germline assignment: CDR1 MNHNY and CDR2 SVGAGI (reference sequence). CDR3 length: 16 residues. The CDR3 coding sequence is TGTGCCAGCAGTTACGGCCGACTAGCGGGAGGGAATGAGCAGTTCTTC. Amino acid sequence: CASSYGRLAGGNEQFF.

The chain uses TRBV5-1 and TRBJ2-1; 8 bases fit TRBD2. V gave up 0 bases and J gave up 3 bases; unmatched junction bases: 5. Germline V gene data show CDR1 as SGHRS and CDR2 as YFSETQ. The CDR3 extends over 16 amino acids. CDR3 nucleotide sequence: TGCGCCAGCAGCTTGGTTACTAGCGGAATCTACAATGAGCAGTTCTTC. It translates to CASSLVTSGIYNEQFF.

The chain couples TRBV9 to TRBJ2-1, with 8 nucleotides matching TRBD1. This CDR3 spans 15 amino acids. The trim removed 4 bases at V and 7 bases at J, leaving 10 bases unmatched. Per the germline V gene, CDR1 is SGDLS and CDR2 is YYNGEE. CDR3 nucleotide sequence: TGTGCCAGCAGCAAGACAGGGGCCTTACCTAATGAGCAGTTCTTC. Its protein is CASSKTGALPNEQFF.

This chain connects TRBV9 to TRBJ2-7, with TRBD2 matching 7 bases. V was pared by 2 bases and J by 6 bases, with 8 bases of the junction left unmatched. In germline, CDR1 is SGDLS, CDR2 YYNGEE. The CDR3 is 14 residues long. CDR3 protein: CASSVGGSPSEQYF. CDR3 DNA: TGTGCCAGCAGCGTGGGCGGGAGCCCCTCCGAGCAGTACTTC.

The chain has TRBV7-9 and TRBJ1-2; D not certain. Trimming took 4 bases from V and 0 from J, leaving 9 bases between them. Germline lookup yields CDR1 SEHNR and CDR2 FQNEAQ (reference sequence). The CDR3 sequence is 14 residues long. CDR3 loop: CASSSNFPNYGYTF. The DNA of the CDR3 is TGTGCCAGCAGCTCTAACTTCCCTAACTATGGCTACACCTTC. Full variable domain (outside the CDR3, taken from reference TRBV7-9 and TRBJ1-2): DTGVSQNPRHKITKRGQNVTFRCDPISEHNRLYWYRQTLGQGPEFLTYFQNEAQLEKSRLLSDRFSAERPKGSFSTLEIQRTEQGDSAMYLCASSSNFPNYGYTFGSGTRLTVV.

The V gene is TRBV18, the J gene TRBJ2-3; D call uncertain. Germline V gene lookup returns CDR1 KGHSH and CDR2 LQKENI. The CDR3 runs to 13 residues. V lost 3 bases, J lost 4 bases, and 8 bases lay in between. Here the CDR3 DNA reads TGTGCCAGCTCACCGAGCAGCGCAGATACGCAGTATTTT. Translating it yields CASSPSSADTQYF.

This chain links TRBV30 with TRBJ2-5, with D hard to call. CDR1 and CDR2 (germline): GTSNPN, SVGIG (reference sequence). The CDR3 is made up of 12 amino acids. Trimming took 0 bases from V and 5 from J, leaving 7 bases between them. The CDR3 reads CAWSVSRETQYF. The CDR3 DNA reads TGTGCCTGGAGTGTGTCCCGGGAGACCCAGTACTTC.

This chain uses TRBV29-1 with TRBJ2-4; D possibly corresponds to TRBD1 (5 bases). The germline V and J ends were trimmed by 6 bases and 4 bases, with 10 bases remaining between them. This CDR3 spans 12 amino acids. The germline V gene has CDR1 SQVTM and CDR2 ANQGSEA. CDR3 in amino acids: CSVSRGKNIQYF. DNA of the CDR3: TGCAGCGTCTCTAGGGGAAAAAACATTCAGTACTTC. Supplemented by reference TRBV29-1 and TRBJ2-4, the full variable domain reads SAVISQKPSRDICQRGTSLTIQCQVDSQVTMMFWYRQQPGQSLTLIATANQGSEATYESGFVIDKFPISRPNLTFSTLTVSNMSPEDSSIYLCSVSRGKNIQYFGAGTRLSVL.

This sequence joins TRBV4-1 and TRBJ2-7; perhaps TRBD2 as D (5 bases). CDR3 length: 16 amino acids. Trimming removed 3 bases at V and 0 bases at J, with 15 bases between. In germline, CDR1 is MGHRA, CDR2 YSYEKL. CDR3 sequence: CASSQGSGPYSYEQYF. CDR3 nucleotide sequence: TGCGCCAGCAGCCAGGGAAGCGGCCCCTACTCCTACGAGCAGTACTTC.

The J gene is TRBJ2-5, the V gene TRBV7-9; D might be TRBD1 (5 bases). CDR3 length equals 16 residues. CDR1 is SEHNR, CDR2 FQNEAQ, per germline (reference sequence). V was clipped by 2 bases and J by 4 bases, with 17 bases between them. The CDR3 here is CASSLPAAQGRETQYF. In nucleotides, the CDR3 is TGTGCCAGCAGCTTACCGGCTGCCCAGGGCCGAGAGACCCAGTACTTC.

This chain uses TRBV5-6 with TRBJ1-1, with TRBD1 matching over 11 bases. The germline gives CDR1 SGHDT, CDR2 YYEEEE. The V gene end was trimmed by 0 bases and the J gene end by 1 base; junction bases not matched to a gene: 11. The CDR3 contains 19 residues. CDR3 sequence reads: CASSLELSWGTGGNTEAFF. CDR3 bases: TGTGCCAGCAGCTTGGAATTGAGTTGGGGGACAGGGGGGAACACTGAAGCTTTCTTT.

The chain carries TRBV5-6 and TRBJ2-3, with D unresolved. Trimming cost V 1 base and J 2 bases, with 2 bases left between them. Germline V gene sequence: CDR1 SGHDT, CDR2 YYEEEE. This CDR3 region has 12 residues. The CDR3 nucleotides are TGTGCCAGCAGCTTGAACACAGATACGCAGTATTTT. It encodes CASSLNTDTQYF.